These 25 T cell receptor beta chains were sequenced from one sample in a study of radiation and T cells in renal cell carcinoma. The repertoire was sequenced with immunoSEQ multiplex PCR; TCRdb's copy has only in-frame clones and lacks some. This sample has tens of thousands of clones, with over 45% found just once. Noted treatment: treatment-naive control, cytoreductive nephrectomy. This specimen consisted of tumor tissue, obtained from a patient whose treatment was nephrectomy without radiotherapy. The source is a man aged 35 to 55 with renal cell carcinoma.

J is TRBJ1-1 and V is TRBV7-9; tentatively, D is TRBD1 (5 bases). This CDR3 has 14 amino acids. CDR1 and CDR2 from the germline V gene are SEHNR and FQNEAQ (reference sequence). Between the trimmed V and J ends, which lost 3 bases and 6 bases, there was a span of 14 bases. The CDR3 reads CASSLSGGASEAFF. In DNA, the CDR3 is TGTGCCAGCAGCTTGAGCGGCGGGGCCTCTGAAGCTTTCTTT.

The chain links TRBV10-2 to TRBJ2-1; the match to TRBD2 covers 10 bases. The CDR3 sequence is 14 residues long. J was trimmed by 2 bases and V by 8 bases; bases with no gene match: 3. Germline lookup yields CDR1 WSHSY and CDR2 SAAADI. CDR3 region: CASGTSGTYNEQFF. Here the CDR3 DNA reads TGCGCCAGCGGTACTAGCGGGACCTACAATGAGCAGTTCTTC.

This clone is labeled as medium-sized. The V gene is TRBV16, the J gene TRBJ2-7; no clear D. Germline CDR1 is KGHSY and CDR2 is FQNENV. V lost 4 bases and J 6 bases, leaving 10 bases between the germline ends. CDR3 size: 12 residues. The CDR3 DNA is TGTGCCAGCAGCCGAGACAAAGGCGAGCAGTACGTC. It codes for CASSRDKGEQYV.

The CDR3 is CASSYLSETQYF. Here the CDR3 DNA reads TGTGCCAGCAGTTACCTTAGTGAGACCCAGTACTTC. The chain recombines TRBV6-6 with TRBJ2-5; unclear D gene. The CDR3 contains 12 residues. Trimming cost V 2 bases and J 5 bases, with 6 bases left between them. Germline V gene sequence: CDR1 MNHNY, CDR2 SVGAGI (reference sequence).

The chain couples TRBV6-1 to TRBJ2-1; maybe TRBD1 (5 bases). V lost 4 bases and J 7 bases, leaving 8 bases between the germline ends. CDR3 length equals 12 residues. The germline gives CDR1 MNHNS, CDR2 SASEGT. Written as DNA, the CDR3 is TGTGCCAGCAGTGTAGGGGCGAATGAGCAGTTCTTC. The encoded protein is CASSVGANEQFF.

This chain uses TRBV10-3 with TRBJ1-1; D possibly corresponds to TRBD1 (5 bases). Germline V gene lookup returns CDR1 ENHRY and CDR2 SYGVKD. Trimming took off 6 bases at V and 6 bases at J, with 17 bases between the two ends. The CDR3 has 14 residues. The CDR3, as DNA: TGTGCCATCAGAGGCGGCCAGGGTGTCGCTGAAGCTTTCTTT. Translating it yields CAIRGGQGVAEAFF.

J is TRBJ2-3 and V is TRBV11-2; D ambiguous. Trimming stripped 0 bases from V and 4 bases from J, with 8 bases between. The CDR3 covers 14 residues. Germline CDR1 and CDR2: SGHAT and FQNNGV. CDR3 protein: CASSLDTRADTQYF. CDR3 nucleotides: TGTGCCAGCAGCTTAGATACACGGGCAGATACGCAGTATTTT.

The genes are TRBV5-6 and TRBJ2-7, with no clear D. V was cut by 3 bases and J by 5 bases, with 12 bases left in between. The CDR3 length is 13 residues. Germline loops: CDR1 SGHDT, CDR2 YYEEEE. The CDR3 region has the DNA TGTGCCAGCAGCTCTGGGTCTCGACACGAGCAGTACTTC. It codes for CASSSGSRHEQYF.

This clone was seen only once. The genes are TRBV18 and TRBJ1-6; TRBD1 matches 9 bases. Germline V gene data show CDR1 as KGHSH and CDR2 as LQKENI. Trimming removed 5 bases from V and 9 bases from J; junction bases left unmatched: 5. The CDR3 loop spans 14 amino acids. CDR3 coding DNA: TGTGCCAGCTCAATGGACAGGGGTTTTTCACCCCTCCACTTT. Translated: CASSMDRGFSPLHF.

J is TRBJ1-1 and V is TRBV4-1; 9 nucleotides agree with TRBD1. The CDR3 spans 16 residues. Trimming cost V 4 bases and J 0 bases; bases outside gene matches: 6. CDR1 and CDR2 from the germline V gene are MGHRA and YSYEKL. The CDR3 DNA reads TGCGCCAGCAGCCTAGGACAGGGGAGGATGAACACTGAAGCTTTCTTT. Its translation: CASSLGQGRMNTEAFF.

The V call is TRBV27, the J call TRBJ2-1; 8 nucleotides line up with TRBD2. Germline V gene sequence: CDR1 MNHEY, CDR2 SMNVEV (reference sequence). With 8 bases clipped from V and 3 bases from J, the junction kept 6 bases outside the gene matches. This CDR3 has 14 residues. CDR3: CASGVAGFYNEQFF. In DNA form, the CDR3 reads TGTGCCAGCGGGGTAGCGGGATTCTACAATGAGCAGTTCTTC.

The chain employs TRBV14 and TRBJ2-5; possibly TRBD2 for D (5 bases). The V and J ends lost 4 bases and 0 bases respectively, with 9 bases between them. Germline-derived CDR1 and CDR2 are SGHDN and FVKESK. The CDR3 has 14 amino acids. CDR3 residues: CASSPRGYQETQYF. The CDR3 DNA reads TGTGCCAGCAGCCCCCGGGGTTACCAAGAGACCCAGTACTTC.

The chain combines TRBV19 with TRBJ2-7, with D perhaps TRBD1 (5 bases). V gave up 3 bases and J gave up 4 bases, with 19 bases separating them. This CDR3 has 16 residues. The germline CDR1 and CDR2 sequences are LNHDA and SQIVND (reference sequence). In DNA, the CDR3 is TGTGCCAGTAGTATCCAGGGCGCTAGGAGTGCGTACGAGCAGTACTTC. Encoded protein: CASSIQGARSAYEQYF.

A few counts support this clone. This chain uses TRBV5-8 with TRBJ2-4; D not resolved. Germline V gene lookup returns CDR1 SGHTS and CDR2 YDEGEE. The CDR3 sequence is 10 residues long. V lost 0 bases, J lost 8 bases, and 0 bases lay in between. The CDR3 region has the DNA TGTGCCAGCAGCTTGGACATTCAGTACTTC. It encodes CASSLDIQYF.

This clone was seen just once. The rearrangement joins TRBV10-1 to TRBJ2-2; 8 nucleotides line up with TRBD2. Germline V gene lookup returns CDR1 WNHNN and CDR2 SYGVQD (reference sequence). J lost 7 bases, V lost 2 bases, and 9 bases had no gene match. The CDR3 totals 16 residues. This chain's CDR3 is CASSEGGREVDGELFF. CDR3 in DNA: TGCGCCAGCAGTGAGGGAGGGCGGGAGGTAGACGGGGAGCTGTTTTTT.

The rearrangement joins TRBV6-5 to TRBJ2-7; 12 bases line up with TRBD1. Per germline, CDR1 MNHEY and CDR2 SVGAGI. CDR3 length equals 13 residues. J gave up 5 bases and V 5 bases, and 1 base lay outside the gene matches. CDR3 protein: CASSRDRGHEQYV. DNA of the CDR3: TGTGCCAGCAGTCGGGACAGGGGGCACGAGCAGTACGTC.

This clone occurred a few times. V and J are TRBV4-1 and TRBJ2-2; no reliable D call. From germline, CDR1 is MGHRA and CDR2 YSYEKL. The V gene lost 1 base and the J gene lost 2 bases, with 8 bases spanning the gap. CDR3 length: 15 amino acids. This CDR3 is CASSQGGYNTGELFF. The CDR3 nucleotides read TGCGCCAGCAGCCAAGGGGGATACAACACCGGGGAGCTGTTTTTT.

This chain links TRBV2 with TRBJ1-2; D perhaps matches TRBD1 (6 bases). V lost 6 bases and J lost 8, with 22 bases in between. The CDR3 extends over 15 amino acids. CDR1 and CDR2 from the germline V gene are SNHLY and FYNNEI. The CDR3 coding sequence is TGTGCCAGCAGGGCCCCTACAGGGACGGGCAGAGGCTACACCTTC. Its protein product is CASRAPTGTGRGYTF.

The CDR3 DNA is TGTGCCAGCAGTCCCCGGAGGGGGAGGCCCCAAGAGACCCAGTACTTC. This sequence encodes CASSPRRGRPQETQYF. The V gene is TRBV25-1, the J gene TRBJ2-5; D tentatively fits TRBD1 or TRBD2 (6 bases each). The V and J ends lost 5 bases and 1 base respectively, with 17 bases between them. This CDR3 has 16 amino acids. Germline V gene data show CDR1 as MGHDK and CDR2 as SYGVNS.

This chain joins TRBV9 and TRBJ2-1; 14 bases are a match to TRBD2. CDR1 is SGDLS and CDR2 is YYNGEE in the germline V gene. CDR3 size: 19 residues. V shed 2 bases and J 7 bases; nucleotides not matched to a gene: 14. CDR3 DNA: TGTGCCAGCAGCGTCAGCTCCAGGTCGACTAGCGGGAGGGGTAATGAGCAGTTCTTC. The encoded protein is CASSVSSRSTSGRGNEQFF.

This sequence joins TRBV7-9 and TRBJ2-4; 10 nucleotides line up with TRBD2. CDR3 length: 17 residues. Germline V gene data show CDR1 as SEHNR and CDR2 as FQNEAQ (reference sequence). V shed 4 bases and J 0 bases; nucleotides not matched to a gene: 6. The CDR3 loop reads CASSSGTSELAKNIQYF. The CDR3 coding sequence is TGTGCCAGCAGCTCCGGGACTAGCGAACTAGCCAAAAACATTCAGTACTTC.

This clone showed up many times. The chain has TRBV6-6 and TRBJ2-7; perhaps TRBD1 as D (5 bases). The V end was cut by 0 bases, the J end by 2 bases, with 8 bases between. Per the germline V gene, CDR1 is MNHNY and CDR2 is SVGAGI (reference sequence). The CDR3 extends over 14 amino acids. CDR3 in amino acids: CASSYSTDTYEQYV. CDR3 nucleotide sequence: TGTGCCAGCAGTTACTCGACAGATACCTACGAGCAGTACGTC.

The rearrangement links TRBV19 to TRBJ2-1; D might be TRBD1 or TRBD2, each matching 5 bases. In germline, CDR1 is LNHDA, CDR2 SQIVND (reference sequence). V shed 7 bases and J shed 5 bases, with 12 bases lying between them. This CDR3 spans 13 amino acids. CDR3 DNA: TGTGCCAGTAAGCGAAGGGGAGACAATGAGCAGTTCTTC. Amino acid sequence: CASKRRGDNEQFF.

The chain uses TRBV28 and TRBJ2-2; TRBD1 is a possible D gene (6 bases). Per germline, CDR1 MDHEN and CDR2 SYDVKM. The germline V and J ends were trimmed by 8 bases and 3 bases, with 13 bases remaining between them. The CDR3 runs 14 residues. For the CDR3, the DNA is TGTGCCAGCGCCTGGGGGCCCGACACCGGGGAGCTGTTTTTT. As protein: CASAWGPDTGELFF.

The rearrangement joins TRBV9 to TRBJ1-1; the D is unclear. The V end lost 0 bases, the J end lost 0 bases, and 6 bases lay between the germline ends. CDR1 SGDLS and CDR2 YYNGEE come from the germline V gene. This CDR3 has 14 residues. CDR3 bases: TGTGCCAGCAGCGTAGACAGTTTGAACACTGAAGCTTTCTTT. It translates to CASSVDSLNTEAFF.